This T cell receptor (beta chain) was obtained from a study of blood T cell repertoires in COVID-19. Original analysis: Amplification of reference gene primers was used by the study to estimate nucleated cell counts. Clones were read by immunoSEQ multiplex PCR, and TCRdb kept only the in-frame ones, dropping some. That table is the source of V, J and clone size, and D and trimming were worked out from the DNA. This table holds 160,000 or so clones, just under 80% found once. Trimming stripped 7 bases from V and 4 bases from J, with 12 bases between. CDR1 is MNHNY, CDR2 SVGAGI, per germline (reference sequence). The CDR3 has 13 amino acids.

J is TRBJ2-3 and V is TRBV6-6, with a weak D call TRBD2 (5 bases). The material sequenced was peripheral blood. The receptor was derived from a woman aged 80 or over with acute or convalescent COVID-19. The CDR3: CASKEGNSDTQYF. The CDR3 bases are TGTGCCAGCAAAGAGGGTAACTCAGATACGCAGTATTTT.